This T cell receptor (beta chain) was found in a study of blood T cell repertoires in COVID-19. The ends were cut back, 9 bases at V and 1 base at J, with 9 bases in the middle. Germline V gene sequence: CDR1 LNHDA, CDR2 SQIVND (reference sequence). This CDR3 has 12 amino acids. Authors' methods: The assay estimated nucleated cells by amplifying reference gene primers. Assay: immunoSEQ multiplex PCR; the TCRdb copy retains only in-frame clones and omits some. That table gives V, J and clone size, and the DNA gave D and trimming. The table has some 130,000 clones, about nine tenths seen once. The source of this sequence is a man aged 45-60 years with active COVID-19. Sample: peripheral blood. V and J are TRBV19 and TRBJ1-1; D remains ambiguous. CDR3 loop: CASREENTEAFF. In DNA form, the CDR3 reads TGTGCCAGCCGGGAGGAGAACACTGAAGCTTTCTTT.